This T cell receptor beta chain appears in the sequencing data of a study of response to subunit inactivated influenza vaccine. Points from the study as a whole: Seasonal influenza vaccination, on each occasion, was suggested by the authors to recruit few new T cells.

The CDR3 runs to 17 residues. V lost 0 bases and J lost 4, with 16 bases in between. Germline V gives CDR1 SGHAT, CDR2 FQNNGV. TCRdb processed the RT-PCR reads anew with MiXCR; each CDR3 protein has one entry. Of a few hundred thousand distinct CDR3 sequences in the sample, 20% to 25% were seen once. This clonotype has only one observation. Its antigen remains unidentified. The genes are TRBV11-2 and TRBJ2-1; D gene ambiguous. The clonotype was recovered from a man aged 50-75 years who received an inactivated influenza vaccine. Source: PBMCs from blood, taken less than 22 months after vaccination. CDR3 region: CASSLDSQQRRYNEQFF. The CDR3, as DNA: TGTGCCAGCAGCTTAGATTCCCAGCAGCGAAGATACAATGAGCAGTTCTTC.